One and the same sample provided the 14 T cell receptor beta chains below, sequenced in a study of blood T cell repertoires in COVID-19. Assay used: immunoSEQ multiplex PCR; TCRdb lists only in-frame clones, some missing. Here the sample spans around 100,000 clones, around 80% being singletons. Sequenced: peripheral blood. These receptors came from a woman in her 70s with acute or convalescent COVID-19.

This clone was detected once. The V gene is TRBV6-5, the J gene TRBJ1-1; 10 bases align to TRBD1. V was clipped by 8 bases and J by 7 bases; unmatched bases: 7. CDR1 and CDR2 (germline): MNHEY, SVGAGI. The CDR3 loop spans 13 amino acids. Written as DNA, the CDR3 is TGTGCCAGCGCCGGGACAGGGGCCCGTGAAGCTTTCTTT. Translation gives CASAGTGAREAFF.

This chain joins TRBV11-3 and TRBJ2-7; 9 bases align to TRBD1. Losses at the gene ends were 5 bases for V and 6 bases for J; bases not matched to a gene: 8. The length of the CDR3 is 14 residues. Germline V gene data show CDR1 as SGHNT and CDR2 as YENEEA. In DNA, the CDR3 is TGTGCCAGCAGCCGGACAGGGGATGCCTCCGAGCAGTACTTC. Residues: CASSRTGDASEQYF.

CDR3 amino acids: CASSQDRGSETQYF. DNA for the CDR3: TGCGCCAGCAGCCAAGACAGGGGATCCGAGACCCAGTACTTC. V usage is TRBV4-1 and J usage is TRBJ2-5, with a possible D match to TRBD1 (6 bases). V lost 0 bases to trimming and J lost 5 bases, with 10 bases between them. Germline V gene data show CDR1 as MGHRA and CDR2 as YSYEKL. The CDR3 runs 14 residues.

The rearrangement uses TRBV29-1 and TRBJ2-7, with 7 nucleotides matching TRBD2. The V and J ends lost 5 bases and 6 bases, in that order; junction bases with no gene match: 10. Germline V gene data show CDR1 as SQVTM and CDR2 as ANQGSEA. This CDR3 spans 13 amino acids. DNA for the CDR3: TGCAGCGTTTCGCGGGGAGGGGAGGGCGAGCAGTACTTC. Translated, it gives CSVSRGGEGEQYF.

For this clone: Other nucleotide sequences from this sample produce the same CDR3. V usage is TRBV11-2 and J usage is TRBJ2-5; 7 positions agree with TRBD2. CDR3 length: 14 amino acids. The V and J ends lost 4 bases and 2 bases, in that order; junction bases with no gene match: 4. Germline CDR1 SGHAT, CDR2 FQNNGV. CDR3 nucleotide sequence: TGTGCCAGCAGCTCCCTCGGGGGGCAAGAGACCCAGTACTTC. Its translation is CASSSLGGQETQYF.

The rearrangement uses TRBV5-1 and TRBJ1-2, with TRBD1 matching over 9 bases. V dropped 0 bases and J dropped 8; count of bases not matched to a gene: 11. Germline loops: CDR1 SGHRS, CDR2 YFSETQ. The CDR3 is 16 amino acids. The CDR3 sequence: CASSLEGARQGGGYTF. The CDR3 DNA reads TGCGCCAGCAGCTTGGAGGGCGCGCGACAGGGGGGCGGCTACACCTTC.

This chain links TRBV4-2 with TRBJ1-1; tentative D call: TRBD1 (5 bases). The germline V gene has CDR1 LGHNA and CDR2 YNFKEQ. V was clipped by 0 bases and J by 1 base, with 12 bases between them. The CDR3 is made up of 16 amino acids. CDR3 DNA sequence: TGTGCCAGCAGCCAAGAAATTGGCAGGGCGAACACTGAAGCTTTCTTT. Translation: CASSQEIGRANTEAFF.

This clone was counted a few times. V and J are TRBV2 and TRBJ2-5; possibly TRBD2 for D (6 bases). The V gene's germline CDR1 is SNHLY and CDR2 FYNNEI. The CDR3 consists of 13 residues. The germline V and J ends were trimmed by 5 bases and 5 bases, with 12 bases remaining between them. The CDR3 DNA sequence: TGTGCCAGCAGTCGGGACTGGCGGGAGACCCAGTACTTC. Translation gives CASSRDWRETQYF.

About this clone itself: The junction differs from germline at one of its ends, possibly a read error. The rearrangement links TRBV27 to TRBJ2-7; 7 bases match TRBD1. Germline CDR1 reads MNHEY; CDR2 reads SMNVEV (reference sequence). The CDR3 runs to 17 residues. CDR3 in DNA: TGTGCCAGCAGTTTATTCGTCCCCGGGACAGCCTCCTTCGAGCAGTACTTC. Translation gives CASSLFVPGTASFEQYF.

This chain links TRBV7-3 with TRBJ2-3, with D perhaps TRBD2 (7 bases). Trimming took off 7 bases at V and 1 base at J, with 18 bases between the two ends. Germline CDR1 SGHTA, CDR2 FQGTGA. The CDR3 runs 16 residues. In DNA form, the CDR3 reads TGTGCCAGCACCCCCGGGGGCGGGGGCCGCACAGATACGCAGTATTTT. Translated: CASTPGGGGRTDTQYF.

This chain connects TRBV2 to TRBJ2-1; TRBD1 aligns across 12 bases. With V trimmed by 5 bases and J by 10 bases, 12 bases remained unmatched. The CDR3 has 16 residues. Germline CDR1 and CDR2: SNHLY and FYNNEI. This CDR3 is CASSRQGQGAVREQFF. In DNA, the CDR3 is TGTGCCAGCAGTCGCCAGGGACAGGGGGCAGTAAGGGAGCAGTTCTTC.

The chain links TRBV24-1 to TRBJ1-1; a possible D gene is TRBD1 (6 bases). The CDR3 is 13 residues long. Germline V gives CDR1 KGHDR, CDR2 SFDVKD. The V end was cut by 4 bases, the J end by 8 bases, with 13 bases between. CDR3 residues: CATSDPNRAEAFF. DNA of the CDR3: TGTGCCACCAGTGACCCTAACAGGGCCGAAGCTTTCTTT.

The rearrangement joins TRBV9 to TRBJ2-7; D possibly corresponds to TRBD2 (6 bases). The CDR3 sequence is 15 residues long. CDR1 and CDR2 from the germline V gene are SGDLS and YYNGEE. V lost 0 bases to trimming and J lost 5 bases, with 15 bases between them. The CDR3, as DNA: TGTGCCAGCAGCGTAGGCCCGGGAGAGGCAGACGAGCAGTACTTC. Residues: CASSVGPGEADEQYF.

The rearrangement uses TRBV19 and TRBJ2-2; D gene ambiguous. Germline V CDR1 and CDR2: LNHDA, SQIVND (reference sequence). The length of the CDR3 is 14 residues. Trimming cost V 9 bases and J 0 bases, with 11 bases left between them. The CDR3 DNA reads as TGTGCCAGCTCTCTAGGCTCGAACACCGGGGAGCTGTTTTTT. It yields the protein CASSLGSNTGELFF.